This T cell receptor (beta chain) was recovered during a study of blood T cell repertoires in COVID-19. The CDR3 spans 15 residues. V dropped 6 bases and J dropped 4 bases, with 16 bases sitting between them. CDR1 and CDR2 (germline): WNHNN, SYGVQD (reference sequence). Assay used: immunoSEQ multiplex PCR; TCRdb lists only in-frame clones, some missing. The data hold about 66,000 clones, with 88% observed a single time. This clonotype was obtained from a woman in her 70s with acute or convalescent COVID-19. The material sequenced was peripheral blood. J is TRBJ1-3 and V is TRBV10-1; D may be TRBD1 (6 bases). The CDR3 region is CASRTSGTSGNTIYF. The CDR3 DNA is TGCGCCAGCAGGACTTCCGGGACAAGCGGAAACACCATATATTTT.